These 26 T cell receptor beta chains came from one sample sequenced in a study of shared clonotypes between healthy human individuals. The repertoire was sequenced with immunoSEQ multiplex PCR; TCRdb's copy has only in-frame clones and lacks some. The data hold about 1 million clones, with approximately 72% observed a single time. The sample was memory CD4+ T cells sorted from blood. Subset of the sample: CD45RA-negative fraction. Source of these receptors: a man aged 18 to 29 in good health.

The chain recombines TRBV6-5 with TRBJ2-1; 8 bases agree with TRBD2. The germline gives CDR1 MNHEY, CDR2 SVGAGI. Trimming cost V 4 bases and J 5 bases; bases outside gene matches: 4. This CDR3 has 14 amino acids. The CDR3 nucleotides are TGTGCCAGCAGTTTCCTAGCGGGTCACAATGAGCAGTTCTTC. The encoded protein is CASSFLAGHNEQFF.

The CDR3 reads CASRLDRGSHEQYF. As DNA, the CDR3 is TGTGCAAGTCGCTTGGACAGGGGGTCCCACGAGCAGTACTTC. V gene TRBV12-2 combines with J gene TRBJ2-7; TRBD1 is the table's D call, not checked against the DNA. TRBV12-2 represents a pseudogene. The CDR3 is made up of 14 amino acids.

This clone was counted a few times. This sequence joins TRBV15 and TRBJ1-2; D gene uncertain. CDR1 is LNHNV, CDR2 YYDKDF, per germline (reference sequence). The CDR3 consists of 14 residues. V was trimmed by 0 bases and J by 6 bases, leaving 11 bases between them. CDR3 nucleotide sequence: TGTGCCACCAGCAGAGATTCCTTTCTCAATGGCTACACCTTC. Protein sequence: CATSRDSFLNGYTF.

The genes are TRBV6-5 and TRBJ1-2, with D possibly TRBD1 on 5 matching bases. Per germline, CDR1 MNHEY and CDR2 SVGAGI. The germline V and J ends were trimmed by 1 base and 2 bases, with 8 bases remaining between them. This CDR3 comprises 14 residues. For the CDR3, the DNA is TGTGCCAGCAGTTACTATAGGGGCAACTATGGCTACACCTTC. Translating gives CASSYYRGNYGYTF.

This rearrangement joins TRBV6-1 to TRBJ1-3; D may be TRBD1 (6 bases). Trimming took 2 bases from V and 1 from J, leaving 18 bases between them. Germline-derived CDR1 and CDR2 are MNHNS and SASEGT. The CDR3 length is 18 residues. CDR3 sequence reads: CASSEPGAPTGSGNTIYF. In nucleotides, the CDR3 is TGTGCCAGCAGTGAACCGGGGGCCCCGACGGGTTCTGGAAACACCATATATTTT.

This clone was recorded a few times. This chain links TRBV28 with TRBJ2-1, with D perhaps TRBD2 (7 bases). V was cut by 7 bases and J by 7 bases, with 14 bases left in between. The CDR3 is 13 residues long. Germline CDR1 and CDR2: MDHEN and SYDVKM. CDR3 DNA: TGTGCCAGCACGGCGGGGGCCACGAATGAGCAGTTCTTC. It encodes CASTAGATNEQFF.

Of note for this clone: The sample holds other DNA sequences that translate to the same CDR3. The chain couples TRBV7-2 to TRBJ2-1, with 10 bases that match TRBD1. Per the germline V gene, CDR1 is SGHTA and CDR2 is FQGNSA. V dropped 3 bases and J dropped 1; count of bases not matched to a gene: 0. The CDR3 has 15 amino acids. CDR3 in DNA: TGTGCCAGCAGCTTGGACAGGGGGTCCTACAATGAGCAGTTCTTC. Protein sequence: CASSLDRGSYNEQFF.

This chain links TRBV28 with TRBJ2-7; 8 positions agree with TRBD2. The CDR3 has 16 amino acids. From germline, CDR1 is MDHEN and CDR2 SYDVKM. V shed 4 bases, J shed 6 bases, and the junction held 14 bases outside the gene matches. This CDR3 is CASSSRRGAIYTEQYF. CDR3 DNA: TGTGCCAGCAGTTCCCGGCGGGGGGCGATTTATACCGAGCAGTACTTC.

The genes are TRBV4-2 and TRBJ1-2, with 9 bases aligning to TRBD1. The CDR3 contains 16 residues. The germline CDR1 and CDR2 sequences are LGHNA and YNFKEQ. With 2 bases clipped from V and 6 bases from J, the junction kept 10 bases outside the gene matches. The CDR3 nucleotides read TGTGCCAGCAGCCAACTAGGAATGGACAGGGGAAATGGCTACACCTTC. Its translation: CASSQLGMDRGNGYTF.

The rearrangement links TRBV7-8 to TRBJ2-7, with 9 bases lining up with TRBD2. Germline lookup yields CDR1 SGHVS and CDR2 FQNEAQ. Germline trimming cut 5 bases from V and 0 bases from J; bases unmatched to any gene: 5. The CDR3 sequence is 15 residues long. CDR3 region: CASSRLAGTSYEQYF. The CDR3 DNA reads TGTGCCAGCAGCCGCCTAGCGGGAACCTCCTACGAGCAGTACTTC.

CDR3 sequence: CASSLMDRVNTEAFF. The CDR3 coding sequence is TGTGCCAGCAGCTTGATGGACAGGGTGAACACTGAAGCTTTCTTT. The chain employs TRBV5-6 and TRBJ1-1, with TRBD1 matching 8 bases. The CDR3 totals 15 residues. Germline assignment: CDR1 SGHDT and CDR2 YYEEEE. The V segment lost 1 base and the J segment 0 bases; nucleotides outside the gene matches: 2.

V is TRBV5-1 and J is TRBJ2-7, with unresolved D. The CDR3 covers 14 residues. The V gene lost 0 bases and the J gene lost 4 bases, with 11 bases spanning the gap. Germline V gene sequence: CDR1 SGHRS, CDR2 YFSETQ. CDR3 loop: CASSLANPGYEQYF. CDR3 in DNA: TGCGCCAGCAGCTTGGCCAATCCAGGATACGAGCAGTACTTC.

Written as DNA, the CDR3 is TGTGCCAGCAGCGCTCCTATAGGTGGCTACACCTTC. Translation: CASSAPIGGYTF. The chain carries TRBV9 and TRBJ1-2; no firm D call. In germline, CDR1 is SGDLS, CDR2 YYNGEE. This CDR3 has 12 residues. With 3 bases removed from V and 7 bases from J, the gap between germline ends came to 10 bases.

The gene calls are TRBV2 and TRBJ2-1; no firm D call. This CDR3 has 14 residues. Germline assignment: CDR1 SNHLY and CDR2 FYNNEI. Trimming took off 5 bases at V and 0 bases at J, with 8 bases between the two ends. The CDR3 sequence: CASSTIDSYNEQFF. The CDR3 DNA is TGTGCCAGCAGTACTATAGACTCCTACAATGAGCAGTTCTTC.

The chain combines TRBV5-1 with TRBJ2-7; perhaps D is TRBD1 or TRBD2 (5 bases each). The germline V gene encodes CDR1 SGHRS and CDR2 YFSETQ. CDR3 size: 13 residues. Trimming removed 0 bases at V and 5 bases at J, with 9 bases between. CDR3 protein: CASSLAGADEQYF. In DNA, the CDR3 is TGCGCCAGCAGCTTGGCCGGGGCGGACGAGCAGTACTTC.

The rearrangement links TRBV6-1 to TRBJ1-4; the D gene is possibly TRBD1 (6 bases). In germline, CDR1 is MNHNS, CDR2 SASEGT. V shed 5 bases and J shed 7 bases, with 11 bases lying between them. The CDR3 spans 13 residues. CDR3 bases: TGTGCCAGCAGTAACAGGGAGGCTGAAAAACTGTTTTTT. This gives the protein CASSNREAEKLFF.

The sample holds a few counts of this clone. This rearrangement joins TRBV15 to TRBJ1-2, with D possibly matching TRBD1 (5 bases). CDR1 LNHNV and CDR2 YYDKDF come from the germline V gene (reference sequence). Trimming took 5 bases from V and 2 from J, leaving 15 bases between them. This CDR3 is 15 amino acids long. The DNA for the CDR3 is TGTGCCACCAGCCCTTCAGGGAAGGGAAACTATGGCTACACCTTC. It yields the protein CATSPSGKGNYGYTF. Together with reference TRBV15 and TRBJ1-2, the CDR3 gives the full variable domain: DAMVIQNPRYQVTQFGKPVTLSCSQTLNHNVMYWYQQKSSQAPKLLFHYYDKDFNNEADTPDNFQSRRPNTSFCFLDIRSPGLGDTAMYLCATSPSGKGNYGYTFGSGTRLTVV.

This clone was recorded a few times. J is TRBJ1-5 and V is TRBV6-1; D gene unclear. This CDR3 contains 13 residues. V was cut by 10 bases and J by 5 bases, with 15 bases left in between. Germline assignment: CDR1 MNHNS and CDR2 SASEGT. CDR3 DNA sequence: TGTGCCACATCCGAGATCAGGCATCAGCCCCAGCATTTT. Amino acid sequence: CATSEIRHQPQHF.

CDR3: CASSYSGIQPTDTQYF. The CDR3 region has the DNA TGTGCCAGCAGTTACTCCGGGATCCAGCCCACAGATACGCAGTATTTT. This chain joins TRBV6-5 and TRBJ2-3; possibly TRBD2 for D (5 bases). The CDR3 totals 16 residues. Trimming took off 0 bases at V and 2 bases at J, with 12 bases between the two ends. Germline V gene data show CDR1 as MNHEY and CDR2 as SVGAGI.

The chain uses TRBV2 and TRBJ2-5, with a weak D call TRBD1 (6 bases). Germline CDR1 and CDR2: SNHLY and FYNNEI. V was clipped by 2 bases and J by 10 bases, with 14 bases between them. The CDR3 contains 13 residues. CDR3: CASSERRTEGQYF. Here the CDR3 DNA reads TGTGCCAGCAGTGAACGGAGGACAGAGGGCCAGTACTTC.

The chain recombines TRBV29-1 with TRBJ2-3; the D gene is possibly TRBD1 (8 bases). This CDR3 is built from 13 residues. The V gene's germline CDR1 is SQVTM and CDR2 ANQGSEA. V was clipped by 3 bases and J by 4 bases, with 11 bases between them. The CDR3 bases are TGCAGCGTTGACACAGGGGGGGCAGATACGCAGTATTTT. Protein sequence: CSVDTGGADTQYF.

The chain employs TRBV7-2 and TRBJ2-2; 7 positions match TRBD1. J lost 4 bases, V lost 3 bases, and 2 bases had no gene match. Per the germline V gene, CDR1 is SGHTA and CDR2 is FQGNSA. The CDR3 loop spans 14 amino acids. The CDR3 loop reads CASSLRQGTGELFF. The CDR3 coding sequence is TGTGCCAGCAGCTTGAGACAGGGCACCGGGGAGCTGTTTTTT.

DNA of the CDR3: TGTGCCAGCAGCCAAGACCCGGGACCAGCCTACAATGAGCAGTTCTTC. It specifies CASSQDPGPAYNEQFF. This chain connects TRBV4-2 to TRBJ2-1, with D possibly being TRBD1 or TRBD2 (5 bases each). In germline, CDR1 is LGHNA, CDR2 YNFKEQ. V gave up 0 bases and J gave up 2 bases, with 11 bases separating them. This CDR3 region has 16 residues.

The chain has TRBV19 and TRBJ2-3; TRBD1 is a possible D gene (5 bases). Germline-derived CDR1 and CDR2 are LNHDA and SQIVND (reference sequence). Trimming left V 2 bases short and J 3 bases short, with 6 bases between. This CDR3 comprises 13 residues. CDR3 region: CASSIQGTDTQYF. The CDR3 region has the DNA TGTGCCAGTAGTATACAGGGAACAGATACGCAGTATTTT.

There are a few counts of this clone. The sample contains more than one DNA sequence encoding this CDR3. The V call is TRBV10-3, the J call TRBJ1-6; TRBD1 is a possible D gene (6 bases). Germline CDR1 is ENHRY and CDR2 is SYGVKD. The length of the CDR3 is 15 residues. V was cut by 6 bases and J by 7 bases, with 16 bases left in between. CDR3 nucleotides: TGTGCCATCAGGTCACCCACGGGGGGCAATTCACCCCTCCACTTT. Translated, it gives CAIRSPTGGNSPLHF.

The rearrangement links TRBV6-1 to TRBJ2-7; 7 bases match TRBD1. The J segment lost 3 bases and the V segment lost 6 bases, leaving 11 bases of the junction unmatched. CDR1 MNHNS and CDR2 SASEGT come from the germline V gene. The CDR3 is 15 residues long. CDR3 in amino acids: CASRRGQGEFYEQYF. CDR3 nucleotides: TGTGCCAGCAGGAGGGGTCAGGGGGAATTCTACGAGCAGTACTTC.